Described below is a single TCR beta chain sequence and its context. Its binding antigen is unknown. Base qualities are not recorded, but no much larger clone differs from it by a single base. V has 3 bases trimmed and J has 5 bases trimmed; junction bases matching no gene number 6. Via the germline V gene, CDR1 is LGHNA and CDR2 YSLEER. CDR3 length: 15 amino acids, cysteine to phenylalanine. Just the 45-base CDR3 DNA is kept, in frame starting at base 1. This sample is drawn from a study of blood T cell repertoires in COVID-19 (dated by TCRdb to 2018 to 2021). In the study overall: Collaborator samples came from the United States, Italy and Spain and covered acute and convalescent phases of COVID-19. The sample metadata nearly always contained a de-identified subject ID, COVID-19 status, age in years and sex. Deeply sampled blood TCRbeta repertoires from subjects exposed to, actively infected with, or recovered from COVID-19 were included in the dataset. The material from the prospective study consisted of cDNA or gDNA derived from T cells, B-cell-depleted T cells, or PBMCs. Where HLA class I and class II types were available, the types were taken from metadata supplied by the sample provider, not from assay-based typing. The samples were drawn from the first 160 participants of the ongoing ImmuneRACE study and from 1,254 subjects provided by 6 global collaborators. The repertoires were released in a freely available public database meant as a resource for research on the immune response to SARS-CoV-2. Overall study outcomes, separate from this receptor: How much clinical and demographic metadata was included differed by source and by participant, and the metadata was provided uncurated.

TCRbeta CDR3 regions were amplified from genomic DNA using the immunoSEQ Assay, a bias-controlled multiplex PCR. The authors' pipeline ran thus. The number of nucleated cells in each sample was estimated by amplification of reference gene primers within the assay. To quantify the absolute abundance of each unique TCRbeta CDR3 rearrangement, sequence reads were collapsed and filtered. Productive Simpson clonality was computed per sample as the square root of Simpson's diversity index over productive rearrangements. TCRdb obtained this table from immuneACCESS and retained in-frame rearrangements with V and J assigned. These tables miss some clones; where compared with another copy, unresolved V genes account for less than half of the shortfall, and the remainder is unexplained. For V, J and clone size, that table is used; D and trimming come from the DNA. The sample table contains more than 60,000 clones; only one count was recorded for 90% to 95% of them. Roughly 6% of the sample belongs to the ten largest clones.

The collaborating institutions used their own protocols to collect whole blood in K2EDTA tubes. For TCRbeta analysis, collaborators shipped samples as frozen whole blood, isolated PBMCs, or DNA extracted from either of those sample types. This chain is built from TRBV4-3 and TRBJ2-7, and TRBD2 aligns with 11 junction nucleotides. The receptor comes from a human donor in a cohort sampled during active COVID-19. Sequenced: peripheral blood. CDR3 sequence: CASSHRTSGFNEQYF. The nucleotide sequence reads as follows: TGCGCCAGCAGCCACCGGACTAGCGGGTTTAACGAGCAGTACTTC.